These T cell receptor beta chains were read from a single sample in a study of blood T cell repertoires in COVID-19. TCRdb keeps only in-frame clones here, not all; method: immunoSEQ multiplex PCR. The sample contains about 34,000 clones, approximately 84% of which appear only once. The sample was peripheral blood. The receptors here all came from a man in his 70s with COVID-19, enrolled during active disease. The CDR3 runs from the conserved cysteine through the conserved F or W. Fields, in order: D gene, V gene, clone size, J gene, CDR3 protein, CDR3 DNA. The D gene is left open where the match is weak. The listing skips clone size in some rows; elsewhere it reads once, few, many or a size class.

d_gene: TRBD1
v_gene: TRBV7-9
abundance: NA
j_gene: TRBJ1-2
CDR3aa: CASSPPIKDRGYTF
CDR3nt: TGTGCCAGCAGCCCGCCGATTAAGGACAGGGGCTACACCTTC

d_gene: NA
v_gene: TRBV5-1
abundance: NA
j_gene: TRBJ2-1
CDR3aa: CASSREYNEQFF
CDR3nt: TGCGCCAGCAGTCGAGAATACAATGAGCAGTTCTTC

d_gene: NA
v_gene: TRBV6-5
abundance: once
j_gene: TRBJ1-2
CDR3aa: CASSYSPSGVRGYTF
CDR3nt: TGTGCCAGCAGTTACTCCCCCTCGGGGGTTAGGGGCTACACCTTC

d_gene: TRBD2
v_gene: TRBV5-6
abundance: NA
j_gene: TRBJ2-5
CDR3aa: CASSRAASGQETQYF
CDR3nt: TGTGCCAGCAGCAGGGCAGCTAGCGGACAAGAGACCCAGTACTTC

d_gene: NA
v_gene: TRBV27
abundance: NA
j_gene: TRBJ2-7
CDR3aa: CASSPADKYYEQYF
CDR3nt: TGTGCCAGCAGTCCGGCGGACAAATACTACGAGCAGTACTTC

d_gene: TRBD1
v_gene: TRBV5-1
abundance: NA
j_gene: TRBJ2-1
CDR3aa: CASSPRQGGSYNEQFF
CDR3nt: TGCGCCAGCAGCCCTAGACAGGGGGGCTCCTACAATGAGCAGTTCTTC

d_gene: NA
v_gene: TRBV5-1
abundance: NA
j_gene: TRBJ1-6
CDR3aa: CASSSLDISNSPLHF
CDR3nt: TGCGCCAGCAGCTCCCTCGACATTTCTAATTCACCCCTCCACTTT

d_gene: NA
v_gene: TRBV24-1
abundance: NA
j_gene: TRBJ2-1
CDR3aa: CATSDSNRDITTSGDNEQFF
CDR3nt: TGTGCCACCAGTGATTCGAACCGGGACATAACTACAAGCGGGGACAATGAGCAGTTCTTC

d_gene: NA
v_gene: TRBV3-1/TRBV3-2
abundance: NA
j_gene: TRBJ2-7
CDR3aa: CASSLGIYEQYF
CDR3nt: TGTGCCAGCAGCCTCGGGATCTACGAGCAGTACTTC

d_gene: TRBD1
v_gene: TRBV6-6
abundance: NA
j_gene: TRBJ1-5
CDR3aa: CASSDRVNNQPQHF
CDR3nt: TGTGCCAGCAGTGACAGGGTGAACAATCAGCCCCAGCATTTT

d_gene: TRBD1
v_gene: TRBV18
abundance: NA
j_gene: TRBJ2-6
CDR3aa: CATDRGTGFSGANVLTF
CDR3nt: TGTGCCACTGACCGTGGGACAGGGTTCTCTGGGGCCAACGTCCTGACTTTC

d_gene: TRBD1
v_gene: TRBV28
abundance: NA
j_gene: TRBJ2-7
CDR3aa: CASSLPGQPYEQYF
CDR3nt: TGTGCCAGCAGTTTACCGGGACAGCCCTACGAGCAGTACTTC

d_gene: TRBD1
v_gene: TRBV6-5
abundance: NA
j_gene: TRBJ2-5
CDR3aa: CASSPGQGPSGAQYF
CDR3nt: TGTGCCAGCAGTCCGGGACAGGGGCCCTCGGGGGCCCAGTACTTC

d_gene: NA
v_gene: TRBV21-1
abundance: NA
j_gene: TRBJ2-4
CDR3aa: CASSKAEVAKNIQYF
CDR3nt: TGTGCCAGCAGCAAAGCGGAGGTGGCCAAAAACATTCAGTACTTC

d_gene: TRBD2
v_gene: TRBV5-1
abundance: NA
j_gene: TRBJ2-3
CDR3aa: CASSLESGSRTDTQYF
CDR3nt: TGCGCCAGCAGCTTAGAAAGCGGGAGTCGGACAGATACGCAGTATTTT

d_gene: NA
v_gene: TRBV28
abundance: NA
j_gene: TRBJ2-7
CDR3aa: CASSPPLQEIYEQYF
CDR3nt: TGTGCCAGCAGTCCTCCCCTCCAAGAGATCTACGAGCAGTACTTC

d_gene: NA
v_gene: TRBV9
abundance: once
j_gene: TRBJ2-7
CDR3aa: CASSVDQGTYEQYF
CDR3nt: TGTGCCAGCAGCGTAGATCAGGGCACCTACGAGCAGTACTTC

d_gene: TRBD1
v_gene: TRBV19
abundance: NA
j_gene: TRBJ1-1
CDR3aa: CASSLSSGTGDMNTEAFF
CDR3nt: TGTGCCAGTAGTCTCAGCAGCGGGACAGGGGACATGAACACTGAAGCTTTCTTT

d_gene: NA
v_gene: TRBV4-3
abundance: few
j_gene: TRBJ1-2
CDR3aa: CASSQEGRGDGYTF
CDR3nt: TGCGCCAGCAGCCAAGAGGGGAGGGGGGATGGCTACACCTTC

d_gene: TRBD2
v_gene: TRBV28
abundance: NA
j_gene: TRBJ2-1
CDR3aa: CASRLAGGPNNEQFF
CDR3nt: TGTGCCAGCAGGCTAGCGGGAGGGCCAAACAATGAGCAGTTCTTC

d_gene: NA
v_gene: TRBV19
abundance: NA
j_gene: TRBJ2-7
CDR3aa: CASRSDWNYEQYF
CDR3nt: TGTGCCAGTAGATCTGACTGGAACTACGAGCAGTACTTC

d_gene: NA
v_gene: TRBV12-3/TRBV12-4
abundance: NA
j_gene: TRBJ1-5
CDR3aa: CASSLNRNQPQHF
CDR3nt: TGTGCCAGCAGTTTAAACAGAAATCAGCCCCAGCATTTT

d_gene: NA
v_gene: TRBV19
abundance: once
j_gene: TRBJ2-2
CDR3aa: CASSPRGGNTGELFF
CDR3nt: TGTGCCAGTAGTCCAAGGGGGGGGAACACCGGGGAGCTGTTTTTT

d_gene: TRBD2
v_gene: TRBV28
abundance: once
j_gene: TRBJ2-2
CDR3aa: CASSRTSGRTNTGELFF
CDR3nt: TGTGCCAGCAGTAGGACTAGCGGGAGGACAAACACCGGGGAGCTGTTTTTT

d_gene: NA
v_gene: TRBV11-2
abundance: NA
j_gene: TRBJ2-5
CDR3aa: CASSFIVETQYF
CDR3nt: TGTGCCAGCAGCTTCATTGTGGAGACCCAGTACTTC

d_gene: NA
v_gene: TRBV11-2
abundance: once
j_gene: TRBJ2-1
CDR3aa: CASSLAGANEQFF
CDR3nt: TGTGCCAGCAGCTTAGCGGGAGCCAATGAGCAGTTCTTC

d_gene: TRBD1
v_gene: TRBV3-1/TRBV3-2
abundance: NA
j_gene: TRBJ1-1
CDR3aa: CASSQPQGAWAEAFF
CDR3nt: TGTGCCAGCAGCCAACCCCAGGGGGCTTGGGCTGAAGCTTTCTTT

d_gene: NA
v_gene: TRBV4-1
abundance: NA
j_gene: TRBJ1-5
CDR3aa: CASSQIEDQPQHF
CDR3nt: TGCGCCAGCAGCCAAATTGAGGATCAGCCCCAGCATTTT

d_gene: TRBD1
v_gene: TRBV9
abundance: NA
j_gene: TRBJ2-5
CDR3aa: CASSPVPSTGWQETQYF
CDR3nt: TGTGCCAGCAGCCCCGTACCTTCGACAGGGTGGCAAGAGACCCAGTACTTC

d_gene: TRBD1
v_gene: TRBV4-3
abundance: NA
j_gene: TRBJ1-1
CDR3aa: CASSQAHRQGNTEAFF
CDR3nt: TGCGCCAGCAGCCAAGCCCATCGACAGGGTAACACTGAAGCTTTCTTT

d_gene: TRBD2
v_gene: TRBV6-6
abundance: NA
j_gene: TRBJ2-1
CDR3aa: CASRPGLAVYNEQFF
CDR3nt: TGTGCCAGCAGACCGGGACTAGCGGTCTACAATGAGCAGTTCTTC

d_gene: TRBD1
v_gene: TRBV4-3
abundance: once
j_gene: TRBJ1-2
CDR3aa: CASSQGTGGGGYTF
CDR3nt: TGCGCCAGCAGCCAAGGGACAGGGGGTGGTGGCTACACCTTC

d_gene: TRBD2
v_gene: TRBV6-1
abundance: NA
j_gene: TRBJ2-3
CDR3aa: CASSEGSGRGADTQYF
CDR3nt: TGTGCCAGCAGTGAAGGAAGCGGGAGGGGAGCAGATACGCAGTATTTT

d_gene: NA
v_gene: TRBV7-9
abundance: NA
j_gene: TRBJ2-1
CDR3aa: CASSPDGMSSYNEQFF
CDR3nt: TGTGCCAGCAGCCCTGACGGGATGAGCTCCTACAATGAGCAGTTCTTC

d_gene: NA
v_gene: TRBV5-1
abundance: NA
j_gene: TRBJ1-4
CDR3aa: CASSLEGGDEKLFF
CDR3nt: TGCGCCAGCAGCTTAGAGGGTGGGGATGAAAAACTGTTTTTT

d_gene: TRBD2
v_gene: TRBV9
abundance: NA
j_gene: TRBJ2-1
CDR3aa: CASSEGRRESYNEQFF
CDR3nt: TGTGCCAGCAGCGAAGGTCGGCGGGAGTCTTACAATGAGCAGTTCTTC

d_gene: NA
v_gene: TRBV3-1/TRBV3-2
abundance: NA
j_gene: TRBJ1-5
CDR3aa: CASSQVLGGNQPQHF
CDR3nt: TGTGCCAGCAGCCAGGTCCTGGGAGGCAATCAGCCCCAGCATTTT

d_gene: TRBD2
v_gene: TRBV24-1
abundance: NA
j_gene: TRBJ2-1
CDR3aa: CATSALTSVGEQFF
CDR3nt: TGTGCCACCAGTGCCTTAACTAGCGTCGGTGAGCAGTTCTTC

d_gene: NA
v_gene: TRBV5-4
abundance: NA
j_gene: TRBJ2-2
CDR3aa: CASSLGRFGGGELFF
CDR3nt: TGTGCCAGCAGCTTAGGACGATTCGGGGGCGGGGAGCTGTTTTTT

d_gene: NA
v_gene: TRBV11-2
abundance: NA
j_gene: TRBJ1-2
CDR3aa: CASTPITANYGYTF
CDR3nt: TGTGCCAGCACCCCCATAACAGCTAACTATGGCTACACCTTC

d_gene: TRBD1
v_gene: TRBV7-2
abundance: few
j_gene: TRBJ2-3
CDR3aa: CASSRTGTDTDTQYF
CDR3nt: TGTGCCAGCAGCCGCACCGGGACAGACACAGATACGCAGTATTTT